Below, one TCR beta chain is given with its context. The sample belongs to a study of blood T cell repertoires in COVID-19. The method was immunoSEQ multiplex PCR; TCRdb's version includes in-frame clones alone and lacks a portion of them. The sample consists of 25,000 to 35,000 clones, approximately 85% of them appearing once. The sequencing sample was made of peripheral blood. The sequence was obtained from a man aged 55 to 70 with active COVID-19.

Here the CDR3 DNA reads TGTGCCAGCACCGCCCGAGCGGGACAGGGGGCTAATTCACCCCTCCACTTT. This translates into CASTARAGQGANSPLHF. The rearrangement uses TRBV25-1 and TRBJ1-6, with 12 bases aligning to TRBD1. CDR3 size: 17 residues. Trimming at V came to 7 bases and at J to 6 bases, leaving 10 bases not matched to a gene. Germline values: CDR1 MGHDK, CDR2 SYGVNS.